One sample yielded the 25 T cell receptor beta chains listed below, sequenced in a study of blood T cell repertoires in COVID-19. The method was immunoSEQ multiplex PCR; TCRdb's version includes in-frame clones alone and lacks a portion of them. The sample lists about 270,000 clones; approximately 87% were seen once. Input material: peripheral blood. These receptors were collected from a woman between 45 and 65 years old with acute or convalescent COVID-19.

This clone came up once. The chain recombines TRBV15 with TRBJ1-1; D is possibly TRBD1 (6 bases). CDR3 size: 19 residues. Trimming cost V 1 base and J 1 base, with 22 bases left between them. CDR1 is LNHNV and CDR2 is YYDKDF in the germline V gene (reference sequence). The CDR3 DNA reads TGTGCCACCAGCAGAGGTACGCCGTCAGCGGGGGCATGGAACACTGAAGCTTTCTTT. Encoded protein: CATSRGTPSAGAWNTEAFF.

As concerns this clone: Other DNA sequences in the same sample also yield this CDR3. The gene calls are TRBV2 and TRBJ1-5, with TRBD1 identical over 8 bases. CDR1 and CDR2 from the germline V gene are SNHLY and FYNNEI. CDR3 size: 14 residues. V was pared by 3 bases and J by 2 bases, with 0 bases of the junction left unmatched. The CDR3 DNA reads TGTGCCAGCAGTGAGGACAGGGGCAATCAGCCCCAGCATTTT. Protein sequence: CASSEDRGNQPQHF.

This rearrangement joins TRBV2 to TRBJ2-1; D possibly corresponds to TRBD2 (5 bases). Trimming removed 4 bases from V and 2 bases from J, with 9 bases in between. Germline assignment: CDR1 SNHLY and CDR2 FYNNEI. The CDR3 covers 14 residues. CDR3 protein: CASSGGLAYNEQFF. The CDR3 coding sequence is TGTGCCAGCAGTGGTGGACTCGCCTACAATGAGCAGTTCTTC.

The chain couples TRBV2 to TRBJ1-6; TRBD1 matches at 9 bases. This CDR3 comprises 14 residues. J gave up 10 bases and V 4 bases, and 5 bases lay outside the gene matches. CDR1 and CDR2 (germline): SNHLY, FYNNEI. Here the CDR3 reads CASSGDRARSPLHF. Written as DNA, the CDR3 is TGTGCCAGCAGTGGGGACAGGGCGAGATCACCCCTCCACTTT.

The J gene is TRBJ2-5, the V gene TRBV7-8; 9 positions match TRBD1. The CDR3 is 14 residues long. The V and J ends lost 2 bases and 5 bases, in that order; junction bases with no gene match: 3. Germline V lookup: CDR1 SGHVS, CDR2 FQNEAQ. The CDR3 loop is CASSLRDRAETQYF. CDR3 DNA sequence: TGTGCCAGCAGCTTAAGGGACAGGGCGGAGACCCAGTACTTC.

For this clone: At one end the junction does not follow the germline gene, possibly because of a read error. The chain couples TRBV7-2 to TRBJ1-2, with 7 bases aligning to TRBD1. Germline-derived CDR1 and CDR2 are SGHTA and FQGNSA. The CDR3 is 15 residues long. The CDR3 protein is CASSLAQGGTYGYTF. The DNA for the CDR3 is TGTGCCAGCAGCCTAGCGCAGGGGGGAACCTATGGCTACACCTTC.

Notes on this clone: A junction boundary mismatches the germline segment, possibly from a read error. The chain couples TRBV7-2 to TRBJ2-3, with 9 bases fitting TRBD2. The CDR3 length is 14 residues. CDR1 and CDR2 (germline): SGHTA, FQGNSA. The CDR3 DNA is TGTGCCAGCAGTTTAGCGGGAGCAGCAGATACGCAGTATTTT. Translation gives CASSLAGAADTQYF.

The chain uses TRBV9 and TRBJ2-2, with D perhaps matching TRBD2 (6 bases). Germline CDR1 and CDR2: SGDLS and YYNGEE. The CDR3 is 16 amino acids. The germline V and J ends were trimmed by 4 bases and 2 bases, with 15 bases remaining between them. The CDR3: CASSIFGGANTGELFF. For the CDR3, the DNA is TGTGCCAGCAGCATCTTCGGGGGAGCCAACACCGGGGAGCTGTTTTTT.

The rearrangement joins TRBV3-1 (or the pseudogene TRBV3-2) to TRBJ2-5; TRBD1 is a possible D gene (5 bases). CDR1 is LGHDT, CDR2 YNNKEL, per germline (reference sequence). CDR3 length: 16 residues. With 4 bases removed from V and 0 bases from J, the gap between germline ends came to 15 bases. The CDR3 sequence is CASSPLGVLYQETQYF. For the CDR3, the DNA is TGTGCCAGCAGCCCTTTAGGGGTCCTGTACCAAGAGACCCAGTACTTC.

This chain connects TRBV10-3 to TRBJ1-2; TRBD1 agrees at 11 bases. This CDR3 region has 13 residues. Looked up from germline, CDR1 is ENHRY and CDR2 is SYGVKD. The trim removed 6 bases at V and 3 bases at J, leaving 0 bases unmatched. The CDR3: CAIRGQGDYGYTF. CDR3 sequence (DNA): TGTGCCATCAGGGGACAGGGGGACTATGGCTACACCTTC.

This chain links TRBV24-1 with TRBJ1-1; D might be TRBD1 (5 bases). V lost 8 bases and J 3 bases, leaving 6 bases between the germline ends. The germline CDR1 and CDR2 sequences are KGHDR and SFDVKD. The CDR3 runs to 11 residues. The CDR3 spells CATKGDTEAFF. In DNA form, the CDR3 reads TGTGCCACCAAAGGGGACACTGAAGCTTTCTTT.

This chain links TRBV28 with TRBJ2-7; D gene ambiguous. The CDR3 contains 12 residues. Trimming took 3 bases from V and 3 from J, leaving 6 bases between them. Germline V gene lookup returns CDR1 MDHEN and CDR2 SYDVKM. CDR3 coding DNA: TGTGCCAGCAGTTTGAGTGACTACGAGCAGTACTTC. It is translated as CASSLSDYEQYF.

In nucleotides, the CDR3 is TGTGCCAGCAGCTTAAATCAGGGGGTCGGGGGCACTGAAGCTTTCTTT. It is translated as CASSLNQGVGGTEAFF. The chain uses TRBV7-3 and TRBJ1-1; 7 bases fit TRBD1. Germline CDR1 SGHTA, CDR2 FQGTGA. The CDR3 consists of 16 residues. The junction had 9 bases not matched to a gene; V was cut back by 1 base and J by 4 bases.

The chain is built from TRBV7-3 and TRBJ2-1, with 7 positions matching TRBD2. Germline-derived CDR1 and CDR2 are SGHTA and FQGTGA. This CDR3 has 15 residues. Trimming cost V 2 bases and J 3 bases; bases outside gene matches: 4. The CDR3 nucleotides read TGTGCCAGCAGCTTAGCGGGAGCCGACTACAATGAGCAGTTCTTC. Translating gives CASSLAGADYNEQFF.

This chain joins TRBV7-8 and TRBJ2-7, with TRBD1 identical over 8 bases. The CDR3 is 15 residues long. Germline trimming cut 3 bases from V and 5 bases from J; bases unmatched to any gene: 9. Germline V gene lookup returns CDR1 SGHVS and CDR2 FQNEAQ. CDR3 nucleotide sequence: TGTGCCAGCAGCTTCTGGACAGGGTCGGTGGACGAGCAGTACTTC. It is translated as CASSFWTGSVDEQYF.

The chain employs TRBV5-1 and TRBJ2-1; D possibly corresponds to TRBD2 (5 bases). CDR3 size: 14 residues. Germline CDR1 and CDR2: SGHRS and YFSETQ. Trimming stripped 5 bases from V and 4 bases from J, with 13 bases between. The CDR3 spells CASREAELYNEQFF. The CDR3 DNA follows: TGCGCCAGCAGGGAGGCGGAACTTTACAATGAGCAGTTCTTC.

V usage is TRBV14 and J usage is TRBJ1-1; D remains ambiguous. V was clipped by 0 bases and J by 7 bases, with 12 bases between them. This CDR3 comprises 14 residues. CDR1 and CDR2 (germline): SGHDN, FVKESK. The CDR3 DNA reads TGTGCCAGCAGCCAAGATCTCTTTGGCGGTGAAGCTTTCTTT. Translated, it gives CASSQDLFGGEAFF.

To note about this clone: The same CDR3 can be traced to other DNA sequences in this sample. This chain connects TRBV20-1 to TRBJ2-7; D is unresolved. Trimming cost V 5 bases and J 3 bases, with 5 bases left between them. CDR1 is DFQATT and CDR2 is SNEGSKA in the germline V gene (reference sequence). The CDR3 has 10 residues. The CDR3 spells CSASYYEQYF. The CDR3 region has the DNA TGCAGTGCTTCCTACTACGAGCAGTACTTC.

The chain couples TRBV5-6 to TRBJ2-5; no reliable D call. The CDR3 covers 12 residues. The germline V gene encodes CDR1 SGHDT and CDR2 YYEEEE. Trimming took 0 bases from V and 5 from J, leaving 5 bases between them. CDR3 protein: CASSLVSETQYF. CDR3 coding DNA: TGTGCCAGCAGCTTGGTGTCGGAGACCCAGTACTTC.

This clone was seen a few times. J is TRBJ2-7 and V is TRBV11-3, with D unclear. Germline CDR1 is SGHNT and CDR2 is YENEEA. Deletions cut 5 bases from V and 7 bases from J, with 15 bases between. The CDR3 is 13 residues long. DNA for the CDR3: TGTGCCAGCAGCCCCAATGAGGCTGGGGAGCAGTACTTC. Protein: CASSPNEAGEQYF.

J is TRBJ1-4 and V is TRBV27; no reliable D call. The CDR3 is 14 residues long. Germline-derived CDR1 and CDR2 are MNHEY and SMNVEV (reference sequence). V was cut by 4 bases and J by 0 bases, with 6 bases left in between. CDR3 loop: CASSWRATNEKLFF. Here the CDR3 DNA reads TGTGCCAGCAGTTGGAGGGCAACTAATGAAAAACTGTTTTTT.

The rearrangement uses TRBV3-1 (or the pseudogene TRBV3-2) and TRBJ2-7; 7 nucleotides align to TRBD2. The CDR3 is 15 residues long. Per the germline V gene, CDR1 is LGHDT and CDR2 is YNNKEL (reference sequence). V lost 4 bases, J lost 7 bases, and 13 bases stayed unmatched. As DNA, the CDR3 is TGTGCCAGCAGCCTGTTCATGGGGAGGGCCGGAGAGCAGTACTTC. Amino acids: CASSLFMGRAGEQYF.

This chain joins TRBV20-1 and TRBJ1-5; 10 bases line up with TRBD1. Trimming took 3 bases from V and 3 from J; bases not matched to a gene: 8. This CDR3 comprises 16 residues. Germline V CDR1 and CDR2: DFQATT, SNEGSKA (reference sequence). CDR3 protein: CSASGSDRGDNQPQHF. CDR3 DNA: TGCAGTGCTAGTGGGTCGGACAGGGGGGACAATCAGCCCCAGCATTTT.

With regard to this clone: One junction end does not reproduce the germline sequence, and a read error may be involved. CDR3: CASSFSRAQNIQYF. The CDR3 region has the DNA TGTGCCAGCAGTTTCTCTAGAGCCCAAAACATTCAGTACTTC. V gene TRBV28 combines with J gene TRBJ2-4; D not certain. Germline CDR1 and CDR2: MDHEN and SYDVKM. The CDR3 consists of 14 residues.

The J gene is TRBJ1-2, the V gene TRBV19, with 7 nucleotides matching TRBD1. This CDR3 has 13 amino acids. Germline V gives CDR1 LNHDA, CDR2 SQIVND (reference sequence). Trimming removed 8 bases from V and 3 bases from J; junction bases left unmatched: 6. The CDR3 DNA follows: TGTGCCAGTGTACGGGACAGCTACTATGGCTACACCTTC. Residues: CASVRDSYYGYTF.